These 3 T cell receptor beta chains were all obtained from the same sample, sequenced in a study of OX40 agonist ivuxolimab in advanced cancers. Clones were read by immunoSEQ multiplex PCR, and TCRdb kept only the in-frame ones, dropping some. This table has 120,000 or so clones, 89% appearing once. This sample comprised CD4+ or CD8+ T cells sorted from blood, obtained in a trial of the OX40 agonist ivuxolimab. These receptors were taken from an adult with an advanced solid tumor such as melanoma, head and neck, liver or kidney cancer.

The chain uses TRBV11-3 and TRBJ2-7, with D tentatively TRBD1 or TRBD2 (7 bases each). The germline V and J ends were trimmed by 3 bases and 5 bases, with 14 bases remaining between them. The length of the CDR3 is 14 residues. Germline CDR1 reads SGHNT; CDR2 reads YENEEA. CDR3 amino acids: CASSLGLQGHEQYF. The CDR3 DNA is TGTGCCAGCAGCTTGGGACTACAGGGGCACGAGCAGTACTTC.

The chain employs TRBV2 and TRBJ1-5; TRBD1 matches 8 bases. Germline V gene sequence: CDR1 SNHLY, CDR2 FYNNEI. This CDR3 comprises 16 residues. J gave up 4 bases and V 6 bases, and 11 bases lay outside the gene matches. CDR3 region: CASRLGQGRRNQPQHF. In DNA, the CDR3 is TGTGCCAGCAGGTTAGGACAGGGACGGCGGAATCAGCCCCAGCATTTT.

The chain has TRBV5-4 and TRBJ1-2; D remains unclear. V lost 0 bases to trimming and J lost 4 bases, with 10 bases between them. Germline V gene sequence: CDR1 SGHNT, CDR2 YYREEE (reference sequence). The CDR3 runs 14 residues. CDR3 bases: TGTGCCAGCAGCTTGGGGGCAGCAATCTATGGCTACACCTTC. It translates to CASSLGAAIYGYTF. The full variable domain, rest sourced from reference TRBV5-4 and TRBJ1-2, is ETGVTQSPTHLIKTRGQQVTLRCSSQSGHNTVSWYQQALGQGPQFIFQYYREEENGRGNFPPRFSGLQFPNYSSELNVNALELDDSALYLCASSLGAAIYGYTFGSGTRLTVV.